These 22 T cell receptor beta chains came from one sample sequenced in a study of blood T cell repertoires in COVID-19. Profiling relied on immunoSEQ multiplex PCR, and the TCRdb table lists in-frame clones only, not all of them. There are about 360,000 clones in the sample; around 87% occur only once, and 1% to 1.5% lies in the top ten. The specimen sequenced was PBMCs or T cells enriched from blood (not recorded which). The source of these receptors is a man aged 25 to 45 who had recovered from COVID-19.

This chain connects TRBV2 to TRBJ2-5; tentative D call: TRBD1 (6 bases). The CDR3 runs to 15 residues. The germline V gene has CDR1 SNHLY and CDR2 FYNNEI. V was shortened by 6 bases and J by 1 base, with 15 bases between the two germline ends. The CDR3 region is CASRVQGVGQETQYF. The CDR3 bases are TGTGCCAGCAGGGTACAGGGAGTTGGCCAAGAGACCCAGTACTTC.

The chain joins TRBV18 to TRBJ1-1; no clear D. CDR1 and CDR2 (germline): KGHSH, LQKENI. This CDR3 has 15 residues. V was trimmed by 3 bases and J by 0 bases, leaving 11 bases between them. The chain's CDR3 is CASSPFTEMNTEAFF. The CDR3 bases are TGTGCCAGCTCACCTTTCACAGAAATGAACACTGAAGCTTTCTTT.

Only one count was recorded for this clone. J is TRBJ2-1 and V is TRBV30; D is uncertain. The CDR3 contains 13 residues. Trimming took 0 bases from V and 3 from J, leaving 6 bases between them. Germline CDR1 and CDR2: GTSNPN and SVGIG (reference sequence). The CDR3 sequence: CAWSVWLYNEQFF. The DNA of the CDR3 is TGTGCCTGGAGTGTGTGGCTCTACAATGAGCAGTTCTTC. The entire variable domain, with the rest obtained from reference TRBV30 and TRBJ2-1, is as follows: SQTIHQWPATLVQPVGSPLSLECTVEGTSNPNLYWYRQAAGRGLQLLFYSVGIGQISSEVPQNLSASRPQDRQFILSSKKLLLSDSGFYLCAWSVWLYNEQFFGPGTRLTVL.

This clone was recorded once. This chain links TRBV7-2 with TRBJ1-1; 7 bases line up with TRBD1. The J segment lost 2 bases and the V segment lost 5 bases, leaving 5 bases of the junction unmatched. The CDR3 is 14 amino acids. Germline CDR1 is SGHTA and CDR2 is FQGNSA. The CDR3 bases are TGTGCCAGCAGCCGGGACAGATTAAACACTGAAGCTTTCTTT. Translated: CASSRDRLNTEAFF.

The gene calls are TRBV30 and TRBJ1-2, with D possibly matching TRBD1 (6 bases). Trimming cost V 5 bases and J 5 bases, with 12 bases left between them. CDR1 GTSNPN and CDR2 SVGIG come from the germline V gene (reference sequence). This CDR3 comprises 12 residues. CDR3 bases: TGTGCCTGGCTTGGGACAAGATATGGCTACACCTTC. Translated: CAWLGTRYGYTF.

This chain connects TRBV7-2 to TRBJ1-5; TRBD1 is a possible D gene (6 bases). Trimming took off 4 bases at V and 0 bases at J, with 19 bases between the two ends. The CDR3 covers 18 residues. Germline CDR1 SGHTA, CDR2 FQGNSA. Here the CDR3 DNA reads TGTGCCAGCAGCTCTGCCGGGACAAGAAGTCATAGCAATCAGCCCCAGCATTTT. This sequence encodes CASSSAGTRSHSNQPQHF.

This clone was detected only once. The CDR3 loop reads CATSDITAGTPYEQYF. The CDR3 region has the DNA TGTGCCACCAGTGATATCACAGCGGGTACCCCCTACGAGCAGTACTTC. The chain recombines TRBV24-1 with TRBJ2-7; D perhaps matches TRBD2 (6 bases). This CDR3 region has 16 residues. The germline V gene has CDR1 KGHDR and CDR2 SFDVKD. Trimming cost V 3 bases and J 2 bases, with 16 bases left between them.

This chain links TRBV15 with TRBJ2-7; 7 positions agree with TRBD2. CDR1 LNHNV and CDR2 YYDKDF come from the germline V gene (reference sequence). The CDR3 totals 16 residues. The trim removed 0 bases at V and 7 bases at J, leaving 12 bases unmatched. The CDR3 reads CATSRDRGVQEWEQYF. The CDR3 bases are TGTGCCACCAGCAGAGATCGGGGGGTACAGGAGTGGGAGCAGTACTTC.

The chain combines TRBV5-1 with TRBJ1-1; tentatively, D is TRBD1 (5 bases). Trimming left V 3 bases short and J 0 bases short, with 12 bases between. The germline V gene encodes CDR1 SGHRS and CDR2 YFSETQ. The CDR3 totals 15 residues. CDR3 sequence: CASSSRTQLNTEAFF. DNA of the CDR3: TGCGCCAGCAGCTCGAGGACACAGCTGAACACTGAAGCTTTCTTT. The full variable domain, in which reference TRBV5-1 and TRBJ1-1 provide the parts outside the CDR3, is KAGVTQTPRYLIKTRGQQVTLSCSPISGHRSVSWYQQTPGQGLQFLFEYFSETQRNKGNFPGRFSGRQFSNSRSEMNVSTLELGDSALYLCASSSRTQLNTEAFFGQGTRLTVV.

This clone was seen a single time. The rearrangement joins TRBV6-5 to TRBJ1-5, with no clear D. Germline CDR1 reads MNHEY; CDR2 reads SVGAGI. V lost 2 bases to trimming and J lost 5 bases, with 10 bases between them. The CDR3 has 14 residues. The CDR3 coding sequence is TGTGCCAGCAGTTACGGGCATACCCATCAGCCCCAGCATTTT. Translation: CASSYGHTHQPQHF.

CDR3: CASSLSGTGFSPLHF. Written as DNA, the CDR3 is TGTGCCAGCAGCTTAAGTGGGACAGGGTTTTCACCCCTCCACTTT. This rearrangement joins TRBV7-9 to TRBJ1-6, with 9 bases fitting TRBD1. The CDR3 has 15 residues. The ends lost 2 bases at V and 9 bases at J; junction bases unmatched: 5. Germline CDR1 reads SEHNR; CDR2 reads FQNEAQ (reference sequence). The whole variable domain, filled in from reference TRBV7-9 and TRBJ1-6, reads DTGVSQNPRHKITKRGQNVTFRCDPISEHNRLYWYRQTLGQGPEFLTYFQNEAQLEKSRLLSDRFSAERPKGSFSTLEIQRTEQGDSAMYLCASSLSGTGFSPLHFGNGTRLTVT.

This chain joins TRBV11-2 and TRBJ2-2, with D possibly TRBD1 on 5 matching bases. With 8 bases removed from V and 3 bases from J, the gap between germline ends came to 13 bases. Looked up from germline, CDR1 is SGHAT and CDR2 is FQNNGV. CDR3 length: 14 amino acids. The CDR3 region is CASGSGQYTGELFF. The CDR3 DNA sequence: TGTGCCAGCGGTTCAGGGCAGTACACCGGGGAGCTGTTTTTT.

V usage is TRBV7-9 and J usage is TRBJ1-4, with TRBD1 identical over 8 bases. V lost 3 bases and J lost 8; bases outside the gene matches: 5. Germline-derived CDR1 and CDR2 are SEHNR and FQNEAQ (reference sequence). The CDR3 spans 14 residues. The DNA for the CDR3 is TGTGCCAGCAGCTTCGCAGGGGGCGCGGAAAAACTGTTTTTT. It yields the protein CASSFAGGAEKLFF.

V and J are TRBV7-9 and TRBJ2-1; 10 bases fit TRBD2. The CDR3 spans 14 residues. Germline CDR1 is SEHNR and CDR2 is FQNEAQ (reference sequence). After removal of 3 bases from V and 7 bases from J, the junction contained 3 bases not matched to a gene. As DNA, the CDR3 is TGTGCCAGCAGCTTCGGACTAGCGGTGAATGAGCAGTTCTTC. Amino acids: CASSFGLAVNEQFF.

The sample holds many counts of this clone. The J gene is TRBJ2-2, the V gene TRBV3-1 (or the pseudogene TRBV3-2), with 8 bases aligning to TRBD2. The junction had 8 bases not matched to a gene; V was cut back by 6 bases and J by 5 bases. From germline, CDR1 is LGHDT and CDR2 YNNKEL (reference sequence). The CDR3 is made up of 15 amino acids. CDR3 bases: TGTGCCAGCAGTCTCGGGGGGGCAAGGACCGGGGAGCTGTTTTTT. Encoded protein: CASSLGGARTGELFF.

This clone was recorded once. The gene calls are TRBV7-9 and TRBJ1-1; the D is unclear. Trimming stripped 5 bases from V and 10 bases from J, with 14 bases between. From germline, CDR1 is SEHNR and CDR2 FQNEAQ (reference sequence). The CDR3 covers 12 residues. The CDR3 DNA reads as TGTGCCAGCAGCCCACAGACGATCGGAGCTTTCTTT. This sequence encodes CASSPQTIGAFF.

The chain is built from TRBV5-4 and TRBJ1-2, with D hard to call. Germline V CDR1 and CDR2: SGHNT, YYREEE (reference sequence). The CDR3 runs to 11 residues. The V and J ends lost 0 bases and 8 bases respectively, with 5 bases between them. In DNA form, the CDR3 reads TGTGCCAGCAGCTTGGGAGAGGGCTACACCTTC. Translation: CASSLGEGYTF. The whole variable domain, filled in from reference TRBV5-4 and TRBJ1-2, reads ETGVTQSPTHLIKTRGQQVTLRCSSQSGHNTVSWYQQALGQGPQFIFQYYREEENGRGNFPPRFSGLQFPNYSSELNVNALELDDSALYLCASSLGEGYTFGSGTRLTVV.

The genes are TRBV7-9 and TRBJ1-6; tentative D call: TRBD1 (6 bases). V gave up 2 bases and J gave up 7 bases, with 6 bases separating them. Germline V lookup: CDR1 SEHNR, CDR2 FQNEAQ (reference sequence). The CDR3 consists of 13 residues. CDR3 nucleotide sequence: TGTGCCAGCAGCTTAAGGGGGAATTCACCCCTCCACTTT. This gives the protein CASSLRGNSPLHF. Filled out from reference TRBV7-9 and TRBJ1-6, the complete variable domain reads DTGVSQNPRHKITKRGQNVTFRCDPISEHNRLYWYRQTLGQGPEFLTYFQNEAQLEKSRLLSDRFSAERPKGSFSTLEIQRTEQGDSAMYLCASSLRGNSPLHFGNGTRLTVT.

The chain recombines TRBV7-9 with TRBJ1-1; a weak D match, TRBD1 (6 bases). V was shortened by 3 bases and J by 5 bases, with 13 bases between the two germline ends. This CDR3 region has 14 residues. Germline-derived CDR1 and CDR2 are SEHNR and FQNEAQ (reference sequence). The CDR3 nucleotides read TGTGCCAGCAGCTTGGGAGGGGGTGGAACTGAAGCTTTCTTT. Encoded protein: CASSLGGGGTEAFF.

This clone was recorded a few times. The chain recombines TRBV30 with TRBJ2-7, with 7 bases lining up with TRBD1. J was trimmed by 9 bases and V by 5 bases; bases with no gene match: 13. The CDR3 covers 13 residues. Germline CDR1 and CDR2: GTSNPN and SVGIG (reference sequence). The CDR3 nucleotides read TGTGCCTGGGCCCCCGGGACAGAAATCTGGCAGTACTTC. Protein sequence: CAWAPGTEIWQYF.

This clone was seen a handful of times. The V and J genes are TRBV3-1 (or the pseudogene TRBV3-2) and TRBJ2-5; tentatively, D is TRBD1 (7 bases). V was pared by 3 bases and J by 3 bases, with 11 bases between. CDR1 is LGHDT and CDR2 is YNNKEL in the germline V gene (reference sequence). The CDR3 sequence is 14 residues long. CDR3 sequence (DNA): TGTGCCAGCAGCCAGGGGGGACAGAAAGAGACCCAGTACTTC. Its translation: CASSQGGQKETQYF.

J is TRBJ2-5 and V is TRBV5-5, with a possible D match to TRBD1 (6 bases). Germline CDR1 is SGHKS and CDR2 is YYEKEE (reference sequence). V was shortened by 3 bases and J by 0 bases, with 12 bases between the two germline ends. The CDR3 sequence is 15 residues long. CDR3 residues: CASSSKGTHQETQYF. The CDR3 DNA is TGTGCCAGCAGCTCCAAAGGGACACACCAAGAGACCCAGTACTTC.